This TCR beta chain was identified during a study of cytomegalovirus exposure and HLA in healthy donors. The PCR contained 60 Vbeta and 13 Jbeta primers. Measured with immunoSEQ multiplex PCR; TCRdb has only the in-frame clones, and not every one. The data contain approximately 160,000 clones, roughly 79% of them seen just once; the ten biggest clones take up around 1%. The source material was PBMCs. The sequence came from a woman in her 40s in good health and CMV-seronegative.

The CDR3: CASSYRDRGPEQYF. In DNA, the CDR3 is TGTGCCAGCAGCTACCGGGACAGGGGGCCCGAGCAGTACTTC. The V gene is TRBV11-3, the J gene TRBJ2-7; 12 positions agree with TRBD1. The V and J ends lost 4 bases and 6 bases, in that order; junction bases with no gene match: 4. The CDR3 runs to 14 residues. The germline CDR1 and CDR2 sequences are SGHNT and YENEEA. Using reference TRBV11-3 and TRBJ2-7 for the parts outside the CDR3, the full variable domain is EAGVVQSPRYKIIEKKQPVAFWCNPISGHNTLYWYLQNLGQGPELLIRYENEEAVDDSQLPKDRFSAERLKGVDSTLKIQPAELGDSAVYLCASSYRDRGPEQYFGPGTRLTVT.